This T cell receptor (beta chain) is drawn from a study of blood T cell repertoires in COVID-19. CDR3 length: 14 amino acids. J was trimmed by 5 bases and V by 2 bases; bases with no gene match: 3. Per germline, CDR1 SGHRS and CDR2 YFSETQ. The assay was immunoSEQ multiplex PCR, and TCRdb's table has in-frame clones only and misses some. The sample gives about 200,000 clones, approximately 83% of which show up once; 27% is in the top ten. This clone was detected once. This TCR came from a man between 40 and 49 years old with acute or convalescent COVID-19. The chain uses TRBV5-1 and TRBJ1-4; 7 positions agree with TRBD1. Sequenced sample: peripheral blood. CDR3 residues: CASSFGQVNEKLFF. As DNA, the CDR3 is TGCGCCAGCAGCTTCGGACAGGTGAATGAAAAACTGTTTTTT. The entire variable domain, with the rest obtained from reference TRBV5-1 and TRBJ1-4, is as follows: KAGVTQTPRYLIKTRGQQVTLSCSPISGHRSVSWYQQTPGQGLQFLFEYFSETQRNKGNFPGRFSGRQFSNSRSEMNVSTLELGDSALYLCASSFGQVNEKLFFGSGTQLSVL.